This T cell receptor beta chain comes out of a study of beta chain features in type 1 diabetes. The overall study: Similarity in age, gender and cell yields was seen between patients and healthy donors. Study-level findings and limits: The naive, central memory and Treg TCRB repertoires showed an apparent similarity that was greater among patients than among healthy donors. Significant though moderate, a shortening of TCRB CDR3s appeared in all four CD4+ subsets of Type 1 diabetes patients. The VDJ junctions of type 1 diabetes patients carried fewer insertions and more deletions.

With regard to this clone: The antigen is undetermined.

V lost 0 bases and J 3 bases, leaving 10 bases between the germline ends. Germline CDR1 SGHVS, CDR2 FNYEAQ. This CDR3 spans 15 amino acids. Expressed TCRB transcripts were sequenced after all isolated RNA was converted to cDNA. About 3.4 million reads per sample on average were obtained from naive, central memory and regulatory T cell samples. Libraries were prepared by immunoSEQ multiplex PCR; TCRdb keeps only in-frame clonotypes and omits some of them. The repertoire has 600,000 or so clones, over 13% of them found once; the top ten carry 0.03% to 0.045%. The source is a man aged 18 to 30 with type 1 diabetes. This chain connects TRBV7-6 to TRBJ2-3; D is perhaps TRBD1 or TRBD2 (5 bases each). Material: naive CD4+ T cells from blood. The CDR3 region is CASSLAGVGTDTQYF. CDR3 in DNA: TGTGCCAGCAGCTTAGCGGGGGTCGGTACAGATACGCAGTATTTT.